A selection of T cell receptor beta chains follows, all from one sample in a study of T cells after somatic rescue of genetic block. The assay was immunoSEQ multiplex PCR, and TCRdb's table has in-frame clones only and misses some. Of tens of thousands of clones detected, roughly 93% appear once; the ten largest clones hold approximately 3%. Sample: peripheral blood mononuclear cells (PBMCs). The source of these receptors is a man aged 30 to 45. CDR3s include the opening cysteine and the closing phenylalanine or tryptophan. The D gene is left open where the match is weak. Clone size is given for some rows only: seen once, a few or many times, or a class if the clone is expanded.

D gene | J gene | CDR3 length | clone size | V gene | CDR3 DNA | CDR3 protein
. | TRBJ2-7 | 12 | . | TRBV15 | TGTGCCACCAGAGCGACGGGAGACGAGCAGTACTTC | CATRATGDEQYF
TRBD1 | TRBJ2-5 | 15 | . | TRBV7-8 | TGTGCCAGCCAGGGACAGGTGACGTACCAAGAGACCCAGTACTTC | CASQGQVTYQETQYF
. | TRBJ2-1 | 15 | . | TRBV5-6 | TGTGCCAGCAACCTCCGGGACACCTCCTACAATGAGCAGTTCTTC | CASNLRDTSYNEQFF
. | TRBJ2-7 | 16 | . | TRBV7-2 | TGTGCCAGCAGCTTAGGAGGCGGGACTGGTCCTGGGGAGCAGTACTTC | CASSLGGGTGPGEQYF
TRBD2 | TRBJ2-1 | 14 | . | TRBV10-2 | TGCGCCAGCAGACCTAGCGGGGGGATGGGTGAGCAGTTCTTC | CASRPSGGMGEQFF
TRBD1 | TRBJ2-5 | 14 | . | TRBV29-1 | TGCAGCGTCCTGGACAGGGAGGTACAAGAGACCCAGTACTTC | CSVLDREVQETQYF
. | TRBJ2-5 | 11 | . | TRBV7-8 | TGTGCCAGCAGCAAAAACAGGGCCCAGTACTTC | CASSKNRAQYF
. | TRBJ1-6 | 18 | . | TRBV18 | TGTGCCAGCTCACCATACCCCCCCACACGCTCCTATAATTCACCCCTCCACTTT | CASSPYPPTRSYNSPLHF
. | TRBJ1-6 | 13 | . | TRBV28 | TGTGCCAGCAGTTTAGGCTCTTATTCACCCCTCCACTTT | CASSLGSYSPLHF
. | TRBJ1-2 | 12 | . | TRBV7-9 | TGTGCCAGCAGCTGGGCGGACTATGGCTACACCTTC | CASSWADYGYTF
TRBD2 | TRBJ2-3 | 17 | . | TRBV18 | TGTGCCAGCTCACCACCGACGGCCCCTGGGGGGGCAGATACGCAGTATTTT | CASSPPTAPGGADTQYF
TRBD1 | TRBJ2-3 | 21 | once | TRBV5-1 | TGCGCCAGCAGCTTGGCCAAACGCGGGACAGGGTTTTTCGGTAGCACAGATACGCAGTATTTT | CASSLAKRGTGFFGSTDTQYF
. | TRBJ2-2 | 14 | . | TRBV19 | TGTGCCAGTAGTATCCTCGGACAAACGGGGGAGCTGTTTTTT | CASSILGQTGELFF
. | TRBJ2-2 | 15 | . | TRBV7-9 | TGTGCCAGCAGCCATACACCTAGGGAGACCGGGGAGCTGTTTTTT | CASSHTPRETGELFF
TRBD1 | TRBJ1-2 | 14 | . | TRBV18 | TGTGCCAGCTCACGGGACAGCGCTAACTATGGCTACACCTTC | CASSRDSANYGYTF
. | TRBJ1-4 | 20 | . | TRBV27 | TGTGCCAGCAGTCCATACCCTGGGGGGCGTTCCGGGGCAACTAATGAAAAACTGTTTTTT | CASSPYPGGRSGATNEKLFF
TRBD2 | TRBJ2-1 | 13 | . | TRBV5-1 | TGCGCCACCCGGGCGGGGGTGAGCAATGAGCAGTTCTTC | CATRAGVSNEQFF
. | TRBJ2-5 | 16 | once | TRBV15 | TGTGCCACCAGCAGAACCCCGGGACTTTCCCAAGAGACCCAGTACTTC | CATSRTPGLSQETQYF
. | TRBJ2-2 | 11 | . | TRBV11-2 | TGTGCCAGCAGCTTAGTCGGGGAGCTGTTTTTT | CASSLVGELFF
. | TRBJ2-7 | 15 | . | TRBV2 | TGTGCCAGCAGTGAAAGGGTGGGCATTGCCTACGAGCAGTACTTC | CASSERVGIAYEQYF
. | TRBJ2-1 | 11 | few | TRBV27 | TGTGCCAGCAGGGTTTACAATGAGCAGTTCTTC | CASRVYNEQFF
TRBD1 | TRBJ2-2 | 15 | . | TRBV6-5 | TGTGCCAGCAAAGACAGGGGGCGTAAGCCCGGGGAGCTGTTTTTT | CASKDRGRKPGELFF
. | TRBJ2-7 | 14 | . | TRBV28 | TGTGCCAGCGGGGGGGCTAATCCTCCCTACGAGCAGTACTTC | CASGGANPPYEQYF
. | TRBJ1-3 | 16 | . | TRBV5-1 | TGCGCCAGCAGCTTAACGACAGGATCGGGTGGAAACACCATATATTTT | CASSLTTGSGGNTIYF
. | TRBJ2-7 | 14 | . | TRBV18 | TGTGCCAGCTCACCTGGGTTGGACTCCTACGAGCAGTACTTC | CASSPGLDSYEQYF
. | TRBJ1-6 | 15 | . | TRBV10-2 | TGCGCCAGCAGTGAGTCGGTCGGACGTTATTCACCCCTCCACTTT | CASSESVGRYSPLHF
. | TRBJ1-1 | 14 | . | TRBV7-9 | TGTGCCAGCAGCATCGACTCACTGAACACTGAAGCTTTCTTT | CASSIDSLNTEAFF
. | TRBJ1-5 | 13 | once | TRBV30 | TGTGCCTGGAGTGAGGGTGTCGAGCAGCCCCAGCATTTT | CAWSEGVEQPQHF
. | TRBJ1-1 | 13 | few | TRBV10-3 | TGTGCCATCAGTGAGTCCAAAGTGAACGGAGCTTTCTTT | CAISESKVNGAFF
TRBD1 | TRBJ2-3 | 15 | . | TRBV6-1 | TGTGCCAGCAGTGATCAGGGACAGGGTTTAGATACGCAGTATTTT | CASSDQGQGLDTQYF
TRBD2 | TRBJ2-5 | 21 | . | TRBV4-2 | TGTGCCAGCAGCCAAGGAGGTGATAGCGGGAGTTTATCGGAGTCGGCAGAGACCCAGTACTTC | CASSQGGDSGSLSESAETQYF
. | TRBJ2-5 | 14 | . | TRBV9 | TGTGCCAGCAGCTTCGGGGACTACCAAGAGACCCAGTACTTC | CASSFGDYQETQYF
. | TRBJ2-2 | 11 | . | TRBV2 | TGTGCCAGCGGGTGGGGCGGGGAGCTGTTTTTT | CASGWGGELFF
TRBD2 | TRBJ2-5 | 16 | . | TRBV5-1 | TGCGCCAGCAGCTTGGTAACAGCGGGGGGGCAAGAGACCCAGTACTTC | CASSLVTAGGQETQYF
. | TRBJ2-1 | 13 | . | TRBV4-1 | TGCGCCAGCAGCCAAGTTATAGCCAATGAGCAGTTCTTC | CASSQVIANEQFF
TRBD1 | TRBJ1-2 | 13 | . | TRBV27 | TGTGCCAGCAGTTGGGACAGAACTTATGGCTACACCTTC | CASSWDRTYGYTF
TRBD1 | TRBJ2-1 | 15 | . | TRBV7-9 | TGTGCCAGCAGCTGGGGACAGTGGGGTAAAAATGAGCAGTTCTTC | CASSWGQWGKNEQFF
TRBD2 | TRBJ2-7 | 15 | . | TRBV6-6 | TGTGCCAGCAGACAAGGACTAGCGGGAAGCTACGAGCAGTACTTC | CASRQGLAGSYEQYF
. | TRBJ2-2 | 17 | . | TRBV27 | TGTGCCAGCAGTCGACGAGCCGGGACATCGAACACCGGGGAGCTGTTTTTT | CASSRRAGTSNTGELFF
. | TRBJ1-1 | 13 | . | TRBV4-2 | TGTGCCAGCAGCCAAGATCGGGGGACTGAAGCTTTCTTT | CASSQDRGTEAFF
. | TRBJ1-4 | 16 | . | TRBV6-1 | TGTGCCAGCAGTGAATTAGGTTGGAGGGGATCCGAAAAACTGTTTTTT | CASSELGWRGSEKLFF